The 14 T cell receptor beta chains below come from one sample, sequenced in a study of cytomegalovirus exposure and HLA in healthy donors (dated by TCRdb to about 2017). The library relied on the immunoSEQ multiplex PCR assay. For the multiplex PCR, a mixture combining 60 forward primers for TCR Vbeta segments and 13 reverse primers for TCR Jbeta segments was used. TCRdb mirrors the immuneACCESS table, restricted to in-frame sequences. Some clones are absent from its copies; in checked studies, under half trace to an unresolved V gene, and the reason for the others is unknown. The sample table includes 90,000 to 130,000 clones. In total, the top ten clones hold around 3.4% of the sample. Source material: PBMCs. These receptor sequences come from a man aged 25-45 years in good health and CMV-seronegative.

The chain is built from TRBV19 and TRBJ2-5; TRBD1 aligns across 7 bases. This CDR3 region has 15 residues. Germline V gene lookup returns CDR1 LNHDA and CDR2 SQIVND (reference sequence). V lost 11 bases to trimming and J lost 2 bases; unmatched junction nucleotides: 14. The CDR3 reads CAGPLGQSYQETQYF. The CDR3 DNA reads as TGTGCCGGCCCCTTGGGACAGAGTTATCAAGAGACCCAGTACTTC. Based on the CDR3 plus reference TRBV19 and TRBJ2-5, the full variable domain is DGGITQSPKYLFRKEGQNVTLSCEQNLNHDAMYWYRQDPGQGLRLIYYSQIVNDFQKGDIAEGYSVSREKKESFPLTVTSAQKNPTAFYLCAGPLGQSYQETQYFGPGTRLLVL.

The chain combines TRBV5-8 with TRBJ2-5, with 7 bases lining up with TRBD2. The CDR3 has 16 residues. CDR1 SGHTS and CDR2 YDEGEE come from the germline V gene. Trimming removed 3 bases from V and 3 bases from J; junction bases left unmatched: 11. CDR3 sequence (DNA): TGTGCCAGCAGCTCGCCCGGGAGGACTATCGAAGAGACCCAGTACTTC. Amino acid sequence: CASSSPGRTIEETQYF.

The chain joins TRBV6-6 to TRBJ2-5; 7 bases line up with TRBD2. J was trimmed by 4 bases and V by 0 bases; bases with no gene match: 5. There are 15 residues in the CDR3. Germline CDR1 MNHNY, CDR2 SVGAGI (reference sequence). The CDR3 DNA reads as TGTGCCAGCAGTTACTCGCCGGGGGGTCGAGAGACCCAGTACTTC. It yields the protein CASSYSPGGRETQYF.

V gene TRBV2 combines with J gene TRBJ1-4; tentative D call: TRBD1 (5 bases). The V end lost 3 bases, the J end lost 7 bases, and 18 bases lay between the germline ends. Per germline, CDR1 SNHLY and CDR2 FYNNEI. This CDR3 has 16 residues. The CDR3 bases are TGTGCCAGCAGTGACAGGGAATTGGGTACCAGTGAAAAACTGTTTTTT. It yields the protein CASSDRELGTSEKLFF.

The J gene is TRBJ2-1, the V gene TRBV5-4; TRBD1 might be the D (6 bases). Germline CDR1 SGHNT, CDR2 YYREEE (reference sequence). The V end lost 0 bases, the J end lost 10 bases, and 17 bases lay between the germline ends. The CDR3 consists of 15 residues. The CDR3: CASSLAEDRKGEQFF. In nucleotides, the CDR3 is TGTGCCAGCAGCTTGGCCGAAGACAGGAAAGGGGAGCAGTTCTTC.

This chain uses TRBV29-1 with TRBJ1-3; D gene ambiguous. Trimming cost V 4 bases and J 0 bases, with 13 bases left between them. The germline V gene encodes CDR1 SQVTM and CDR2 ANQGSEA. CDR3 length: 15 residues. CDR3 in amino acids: CSVVTGLRSGNTIYF. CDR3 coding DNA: TGCAGCGTTGTAACTGGGCTCCGCTCTGGAAACACCATATATTTT.

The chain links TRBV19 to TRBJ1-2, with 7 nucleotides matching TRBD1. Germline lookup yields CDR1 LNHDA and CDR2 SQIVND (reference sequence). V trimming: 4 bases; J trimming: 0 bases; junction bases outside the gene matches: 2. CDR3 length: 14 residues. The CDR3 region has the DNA TGTGCCAGTAGTAGGGACAGAGCTAACTATGGCTACACCTTC. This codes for CASSRDRANYGYTF.

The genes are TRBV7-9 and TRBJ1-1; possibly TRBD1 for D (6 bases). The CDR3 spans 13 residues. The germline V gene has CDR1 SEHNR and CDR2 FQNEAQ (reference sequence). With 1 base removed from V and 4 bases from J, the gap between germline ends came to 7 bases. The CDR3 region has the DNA TGTGCCAGCAGCTTAGAAGGGGGCACTGAAGCTTTCTTT. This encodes CASSLEGGTEAFF. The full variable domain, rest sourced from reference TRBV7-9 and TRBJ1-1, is DTGVSQNPRHKITKRGQNVTFRCDPISEHNRLYWYRQTLGQGPEFLTYFQNEAQLEKSRLLSDRFSAERPKGSFSTLEIQRTEQGDSAMYLCASSLEGGTEAFFGQGTRLTVV.

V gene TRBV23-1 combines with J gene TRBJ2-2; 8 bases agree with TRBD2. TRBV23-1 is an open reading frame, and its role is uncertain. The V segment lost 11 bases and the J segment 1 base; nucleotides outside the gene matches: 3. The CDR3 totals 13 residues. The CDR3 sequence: CARGGRNTGELFF. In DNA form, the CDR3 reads TGCGCCCGGGGGGGGAGGAACACCGGGGAGCTGTTTTTT.

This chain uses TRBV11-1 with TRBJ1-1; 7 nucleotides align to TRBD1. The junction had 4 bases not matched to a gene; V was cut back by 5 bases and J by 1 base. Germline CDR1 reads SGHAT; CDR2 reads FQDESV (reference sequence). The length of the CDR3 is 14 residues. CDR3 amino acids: CASSLDRWNTEAFF. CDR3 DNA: TGTGCCAGCAGCCTGGACAGGTGGAACACTGAAGCTTTCTTT.

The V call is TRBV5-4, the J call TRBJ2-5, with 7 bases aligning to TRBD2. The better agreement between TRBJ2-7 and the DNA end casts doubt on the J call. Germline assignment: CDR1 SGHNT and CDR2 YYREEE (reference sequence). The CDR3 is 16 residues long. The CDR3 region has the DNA TGTGCCAGCAGCTTGGGGAGCGGGGCTAGCTCCTACGAGCAGTACTTC. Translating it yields CASSLGSGASSYEQYF.

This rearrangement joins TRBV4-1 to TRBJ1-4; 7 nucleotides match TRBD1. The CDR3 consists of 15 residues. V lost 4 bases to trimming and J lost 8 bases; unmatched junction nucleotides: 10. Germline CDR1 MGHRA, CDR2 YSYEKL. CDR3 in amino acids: CASSRSQGTREKLFF. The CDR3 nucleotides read TGCGCCAGCAGCCGTTCACAGGGGACAAGGGAAAAACTGTTTTTT.

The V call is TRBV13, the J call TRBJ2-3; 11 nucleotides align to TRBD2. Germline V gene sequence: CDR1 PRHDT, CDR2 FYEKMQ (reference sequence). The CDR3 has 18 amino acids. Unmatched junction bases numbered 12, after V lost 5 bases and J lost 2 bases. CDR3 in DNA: TGTGCCAGCAGCCCGTATCTAGGGACTAGCGGCGACACAGATACGCAGTATTTT. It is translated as CASSPYLGTSGDTDTQYF.

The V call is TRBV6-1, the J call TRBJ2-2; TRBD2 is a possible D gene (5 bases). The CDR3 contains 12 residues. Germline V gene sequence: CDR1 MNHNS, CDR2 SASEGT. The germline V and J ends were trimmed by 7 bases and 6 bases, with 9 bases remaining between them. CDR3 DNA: TGTGCCAGCACGAGGGCCCCCGGGGAGCTGTTTTTT. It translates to CASTRAPGELFF.